Listed below are T cell receptor beta chains from one sample, sequenced in a study of early T cells in non-severe SARS-CoV-2 infection. One entry per CDR3 protein, called by TCRdb with MiXCR from the 5' RACE reads. There are under 70,000 distinct CDR3 sequences in the sample; roughly 7.6% occur only once, and about 11% lies in the top ten. The specimen was whole blood, collected at baseline. These receptor sequences come from an adult who was a healthcare worker with PCR-confirmed SARS-CoV-2 infection or an uninfected control (not recorded which). CDR3s include the opening cysteine and the closing phenylalanine or tryptophan. Each record gives: clone size, V gene, D gene, J gene, CDR3 DNA, CDR3 protein. A D gene is named only where the DNA matches it firmly. Size is omitted from some rows. Given values are once, few, many or a class for expanded clones.

clone_size: many; v_call: TRBV7-3; d_call: TRBD2; j_call: TRBJ2-3; cdr3_nt: TGTGCCAGCAGCTCCACCCTAGCGGGAGGGACAGATACGCAGTATTTT; cdr3_aa: CASSSTLAGGTDTQYF
clone_size: many; v_call: TRBV15; d_call: TRBD2; j_call: TRBJ2-7; cdr3_nt: TGTGCCACCAGCAGGAGCGGGAGTTACGAGCAGTACTTC; cdr3_aa: CATSRSGSYEQYF
clone_size: many; v_call: TRBV5-1; d_call: NA; j_call: TRBJ2-7; cdr3_nt: TGCGCCAGCAGCTCGGTTTCCAGGCAGTCCTACGAGCAGTACTTC; cdr3_aa: CASSSVSRQSYEQYF
clone_size: NA; v_call: TRBV2; d_call: TRBD1; j_call: TRBJ2-1; cdr3_nt: TGTGCCAGCAGTAACGGGACAGGGGGATACAATGAGCAGTTCTTC; cdr3_aa: CASSNGTGGYNEQFF
clone_size: NA; v_call: TRBV19; d_call: NA; j_call: TRBJ2-3; cdr3_nt: TGTGCCAGTAGTATCGGCAGACAAACAGATACGCAGTATTTT; cdr3_aa: CASSIGRQTDTQYF
clone_size: few; v_call: TRBV2; d_call: NA; j_call: TRBJ2-2; cdr3_nt: TGTGCCAGCATCTGGTTCACCGGGGAGCTGTTTTTT; cdr3_aa: CASIWFTGELFF
clone_size: many; v_call: TRBV30; d_call: NA; j_call: TRBJ1-3; cdr3_nt: TGTGCCTGGAGTGTATGGCGCTCTGGAAACACCATATATTTT; cdr3_aa: CAWSVWRSGNTIYF
clone_size: many; v_call: TRBV20-1; d_call: NA; j_call: TRBJ1-2; cdr3_nt: TGCAGTGCTAGGCCGGGACACCAGAGGTCCAACTATGGCTACACCTTC; cdr3_aa: CSARPGHQRSNYGYTF
clone_size: NA; v_call: TRBV13; d_call: TRBD2; j_call: TRBJ2-3; cdr3_nt: TGTGCCAGCAGCCTGATCAATAGCGGGAGAGGGACAGATACGCAGTATTTT; cdr3_aa: CASSLINSGRGTDTQYF
clone_size: many; v_call: TRBV28; d_call: NA; j_call: TRBJ1-6; cdr3_nt: TGTGCCAGCAGTTTCTCCCACAGGGCCCGAAATTCACCCCTCCACTTT; cdr3_aa: CASSFSHRARNSPLHF
clone_size: NA; v_call: TRBV6-6; d_call: NA; j_call: TRBJ2-7; cdr3_nt: TGTGCCAGCAGTTCCAGACAGTCCTCCTACGAGCAGTACTTC; cdr3_aa: CASSSRQSSYEQYF
clone_size: few; v_call: TRBV6-1; d_call: TRBD2; j_call: TRBJ2-3; cdr3_nt: TGTGCCAGCACCCGACTAGCGGAGAGGACAGATACGCAGTATTTT; cdr3_aa: CASTRLAERTDTQYF
clone_size: few; v_call: TRBV30; d_call: NA; j_call: TRBJ2-3; cdr3_nt: TGTGCCTGGAGGGGACCACTGCAATCAGATACGCAGTATTTT; cdr3_aa: CAWRGPLQSDTQYF
clone_size: NA; v_call: TRBV6-5; d_call: TRBD2; j_call: TRBJ2-1; cdr3_nt: TGTGCCAGCAGTTACATACTAGCGGGGAATGAGCAGTTCTTC; cdr3_aa: CASSYILAGNEQFF
clone_size: NA; v_call: TRBV18; d_call: TRBD2; j_call: TRBJ2-1; cdr3_nt: TGTGCCAGCTCACCACCAAATCTAGCGGGGTTCAATGAGCAGTTCTTC; cdr3_aa: CASSPPNLAGFNEQFF
clone_size: few; v_call: TRBV7-2; d_call: NA; j_call: TRBJ2-1; cdr3_nt: TGTGCCAGCAGCCCAAGCACGCATGAGCAGTTCTTC; cdr3_aa: CASSPSTHEQFF
clone_size: few; v_call: TRBV30; d_call: NA; j_call: TRBJ2-7; cdr3_nt: TGTGCCTGGAGTCTTCAGGGTCTCCCCCCCTACGAGCAGTACTTC; cdr3_aa: CAWSLQGLPPYEQYF
clone_size: NA; v_call: TRBV5-4; d_call: NA; j_call: TRBJ2-7; cdr3_nt: TGTGCCAGCAGTGTCATTGGGGGACCCTCCTACGAGCAGTACTTC; cdr3_aa: CASSVIGGPSYEQYF
clone_size: many; v_call: TRBV7-8; d_call: NA; j_call: TRBJ2-1; cdr3_nt: TGTGCCAGCAGCTCAACTACGGGCCCCTCCTACAATGAGCAGTTCTTC; cdr3_aa: CASSSTTGPSYNEQFF
clone_size: medium-sized; v_call: TRBV3-1; d_call: TRBD1; j_call: TRBJ1-2; cdr3_nt: TGTGCCAGCAGCCAACTTACGACAGGGGGCCATTTCGTCGCTGATGGCTACACCTTC; cdr3_aa: CASSQLTTGGHFVADGYTF
clone_size: many; v_call: TRBV10-3; d_call: TRBD2; j_call: TRBJ2-3; cdr3_nt: TGTGCCACCCTCTCGGGAGGGCGGGGTAGCACAGATACGCAGTATTTT; cdr3_aa: CATLSGGRGSTDTQYF
clone_size: few; v_call: TRBV3-1; d_call: NA; j_call: TRBJ2-3; cdr3_nt: TGTGCCAGCAGCCGGGGGCAGGCGTTCGCAGATACGCAGTATTTT; cdr3_aa: CASSRGQAFADTQYF
clone_size: few; v_call: TRBV29-1; d_call: TRBD2; j_call: TRBJ2-1; cdr3_nt: TGCAGCGTCCCTTGGGGAGGGACCAATGAGCAGTTCTTC; cdr3_aa: CSVPWGGTNEQFF
clone_size: few; v_call: TRBV2; d_call: NA; j_call: TRBJ2-7; cdr3_nt: TGTGCCAGCAGTGACCCCCTGGACGTCTACGAGCAGTACTTC; cdr3_aa: CASSDPLDVYEQYF
clone_size: NA; v_call: TRBV6-2/TRBV6-3; d_call: NA; j_call: TRBJ2-1; cdr3_nt: TGTGCCAGCAGTTACGCGGGATTCTACAATGAGCAGTTCTTC; cdr3_aa: CASSYAGFYNEQFF
clone_size: NA; v_call: TRBV20-1; d_call: NA; j_call: TRBJ2-3; cdr3_nt: TGCAGTGCTAGGGGGGACTGGCCGCTCACAGATACGCAGTATTTT; cdr3_aa: CSARGDWPLTDTQYF
clone_size: NA; v_call: TRBV11-2; d_call: NA; j_call: TRBJ1-1; cdr3_nt: TGTGCCAGCAGCTCCGTGCGGGGAGTAAAAGCTTTCTTT; cdr3_aa: CASSSVRGVKAFF
clone_size: NA; v_call: TRBV11-2; d_call: NA; j_call: TRBJ2-7; cdr3_nt: TGTGCCAGCAGCCTGACTGCCAACAGGTTCTACGAGCAGTACTTC; cdr3_aa: CASSLTANRFYEQYF
clone_size: NA; v_call: TRBV20-1; d_call: TRBD2; j_call: TRBJ2-7; cdr3_nt: TGCAGTGCCGGGGGAGGGGACTACTACGAGCAGTACTTC; cdr3_aa: CSAGGGDYYEQYF
clone_size: NA; v_call: TRBV7-6; d_call: NA; j_call: TRBJ2-3; cdr3_nt: TGTGCCAGCAGCGTGGGCGGGATGGATACGCAGTATTTT; cdr3_aa: CASSVGGMDTQYF
clone_size: NA; v_call: TRBV2; d_call: TRBD1; j_call: TRBJ2-6; cdr3_nt: TGTGCCAGCGGGGGACAGGGGCCGACGATCCTGACTTTC; cdr3_aa: CASGGQGPTILTF
clone_size: NA; v_call: TRBV10-3; d_call: NA; j_call: TRBJ2-1; cdr3_nt: TGTGCCATCAGTGAAGGTTGGGACCAAACCCCGGATGAGCAGTTCTTC; cdr3_aa: CAISEGWDQTPDEQFF
clone_size: NA; v_call: TRBV6-2/TRBV6-3; d_call: TRBD2; j_call: TRBJ2-1; cdr3_nt: TGTGCCAGCAGTTGGGGTACTAGCGGGAGGAATGAGCAGTTCTTC; cdr3_aa: CASSWGTSGRNEQFF
clone_size: few; v_call: TRBV20-1; d_call: NA; j_call: TRBJ2-7; cdr3_nt: TGCAGTGCTAGAGATCCAAGGGGCAGGGCCTACGAGCAGTACTTC; cdr3_aa: CSARDPRGRAYEQYF
clone_size: many; v_call: TRBV12-3/TRBV12-4; d_call: NA; j_call: TRBJ2-6; cdr3_nt: TGTGCCAGCAGTCCGATATACTCTGGGGCCAACGTCCTGACTTTC; cdr3_aa: CASSPIYSGANVLTF
clone_size: few; v_call: TRBV29-1; d_call: TRBD2; j_call: TRBJ2-5; cdr3_nt: TGCAGCGTCGGAGCGGGAGGGCCGGAGACCCAGTACTTC; cdr3_aa: CSVGAGGPETQYF
clone_size: many; v_call: TRBV6-5; d_call: NA; j_call: TRBJ2-1; cdr3_nt: TGTGCCAGCAGTTATTTAGGTATAACGGCGACCTACAATGAGCAGTTCTTC; cdr3_aa: CASSYLGITATYNEQFF
clone_size: few; v_call: TRBV27; d_call: NA; j_call: TRBJ1-2; cdr3_nt: TGTGCCAGCAGTAACCTTGCTCATGGCTACACCTTC; cdr3_aa: CASSNLAHGYTF